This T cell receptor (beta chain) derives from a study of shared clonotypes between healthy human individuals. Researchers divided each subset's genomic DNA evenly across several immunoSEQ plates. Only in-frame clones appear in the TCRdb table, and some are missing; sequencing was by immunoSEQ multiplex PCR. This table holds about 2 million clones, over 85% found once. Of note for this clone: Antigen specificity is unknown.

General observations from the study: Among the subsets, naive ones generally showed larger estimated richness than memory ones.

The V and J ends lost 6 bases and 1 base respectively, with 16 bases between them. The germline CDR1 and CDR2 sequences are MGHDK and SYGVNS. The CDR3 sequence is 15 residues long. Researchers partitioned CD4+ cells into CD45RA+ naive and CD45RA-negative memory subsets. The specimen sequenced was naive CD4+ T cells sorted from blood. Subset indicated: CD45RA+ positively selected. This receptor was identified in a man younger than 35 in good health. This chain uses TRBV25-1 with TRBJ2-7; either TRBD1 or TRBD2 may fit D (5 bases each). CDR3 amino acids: CASSPVGVGSYEQYF. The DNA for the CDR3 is TGTGCCAGCAGCCCTGTGGGGGTGGGATCCTACGAGCAGTACTTC.